This T cell receptor beta chain was captured by sequencing in a study of cytomegalovirus exposure and HLA in healthy donors (dated by TCRdb to 2016 to 2017). About the study as a whole: An earlier analysis of approximately 590 of the donors reported approximately 300 Gb of sequence data and about 100 million unique TCR beta sequences from about 200 million T cells. The study combined high-throughput TCR immunosequencing, statistical association of individual TCRs with disease status, and machine learning to predict cytomegalovirus infection status. Rather than drawing on any new phenotypic data, the later analysis identified candidate immune exposures from TCR beta sequences and the way those sequences occurred across donors. A later analysis re-examined previously published TCR beta repertoires from more than 650 donors and added high-resolution HLA genotyping to investigate patterns of TCR occurrence. The T cell repertoires of under 750 subjects were profiled by immunosequencing and related to cytomegalovirus serostatus. Genome-wide SNP genotypes for about 65% of the 666 donors were used in a later genetic analysis, which treated that subset as a discovery cohort. About 310 gigabases of sequencing data and around 87 million unique TCR sequences were included in an early release covering around 650 HLA-typed donors. In addition to the first cohort of around 670 subjects, a separate validation cohort of 120 different subjects was used. Every discovery cohort repertoire had been produced on one sequencing platform. The study aimed to test whether cataloging public T cell receptors could reveal signatures of past pathogen exposure. The number of typed donors differed by locus: about 620-640 for A, B, C, DRB1 and DQB1; 500 to 550 for DQA1; approximately 610 for DPA1; and roughly 450 for DPB1. A few DR-DQ haplotypes were handled as single units for association and clustering because linkage in the cohort was strong. Among the 398 genotyped donors, about 83% belonged to the genetic ancestry cluster associated with self-reported Caucasian donors. An earlier analysis of around 580 of the donors used high-throughput TCR beta sequencing to judge whether each TCR beta V gene segment behaved as functional or pseudogenic. Donor age, sex, ethnicity and CMV serostatus were compiled alongside the repertoire data. HLA typing covered class I and class II loci at four-digit resolution. Across approximately 420 genotyped donors of the cohort, an average of about 250,000 unique TCR beta nucleotide sequences per donor were sequenced, and 15% to 20% of those sequences were non-productive.

The cohort was made up of approximately 670 healthy bone marrow donors. Cohort members were all nominally healthy when sampled, although unrecorded immune exposures were likely present. The donor was CMV seronegative and was included in the group of several hundred seronegative cohort members. A peripheral blood sample was provided by each donor, and peripheral blood mononuclear cells were used for TCR beta sequencing. The Qiagen DNeasy Blood Extraction Kit was used to extract genomic DNA from the blood cell samples. The paper's findings and limits, for the study overall: In a later analysis, most CMV-associated TCR beta chains were found to appear HLA-restricted, with HLA associations seemingly driven largely by CMV exposure. In a later genetic analysis, a missense DCLRE1C variant was associated with V-gene and J-gene trimming of TCR beta chains, and the association was replicated in an independent cohort. When HLA alleles, especially DR and DQ, strongly co-occurred, TCR associations were difficult to assign to individual alleles. A further reported finding was that TCR beta sequences accurately predicted the HLA-A and HLA-B alleles for most subjects in the first cohort. A cluster of highly shared sequence variants was judged likely to be a technical artifact of the sequencing pipeline. The earlier analysis of nearly 600 of the donors excluded 15 to 20 rarely observed V segments, including chromosome 9 orphons, because counts were too low. While some public TCRs were present in many individuals, most TCR sequences turned up only very rarely across donors. Compared with the 666-donor mean, donors in an Asian-associated ancestry cluster had fewer N-insertions in productive TCRs, according to a later genetic analysis. Because some donors lacked HLA typing at each locus, the association tests relied only on the typed subset. Specific HLA alleles were associated with 15,000 to 20,000 TCR beta sequences at a false discovery rate of 0.05 in a later analysis. The study gave a list of some 150 TCR beta chains associated with cytomegalovirus. In a later analysis, HLA-associated TCR beta chains were found to be more clonally expanded and to have lower generation probabilities than equally common non-associated chains. In a later analysis, several top co-occurrence clusters were reported to appear linked to parvovirus B19, influenza, CMV and Epstein-Barr virus. Correlated functional status among segregating V segments might be attributable to linkage disequilibrium, but an unknown experimental factor could not be ruled out. An earlier analysis of approximately 600 of the donors showed that most TCR beta V segments appeared in productive rearrangements either about 87% or about 30% of the time, which broadly matched IMGT annotations. A few of the identified cytomegalovirus-associated TCR beta chains were confirmed in vitro to be specific for cytomegalovirus antigens. Only TCR beta chains were sequenced in this cohort, and the absence of alpha or paired-chain data limited detectable features. The classifier was reported to diagnose cytomegalovirus status with high specificity and sensitivity in both the original cohort and the validation cohort. According to the authors, the approach could potentially be generalized to other disease states and immunological phenotypes. In a later analysis, the rate of TCR association differed among HLA loci, with DRB1 alleles having the most associated TCRs and HLA-C alleles having the fewest. The only immune exposure information available for the cohort was CMV serostatus. The presence/absence analyses assumed that sequencing depth was roughly uniform across donors, and that assumption may not be true. Some IMGT-functional V segments, including TRBV6-2 and TRBV6-3, could not be distinguished by the 87-base-pair reads and were therefore excluded.

As for this clone: What antigen it recognizes has not been identified. No base qualities exist here, and no much larger clone lies one base off it.

Library preparation was by the immunoSEQ multiplex PCR assay. A mixture of 60 forward primers for TCR Vbeta segments and 13 reverse primers for TCR Jbeta segments was used in the multiplex PCR. Amplification of the CDR3 region of rearranged TCR beta genes was performed with a multiplex PCR assay on genomic DNA. On the Illumina HiSeq System, the amplified TCR beta libraries were sequenced as 87-base-pair reads. Per the authors' processing: In a later analysis, tens of millions of unique TCR beta chains were counted across the roughly 610 repertoires, and roughly 9.9 million of these chains were shared by at least two donors. Raw reads were error-corrected and collapsed into unique sequences with a nearest-neighbor algorithm that merged closely related sequences to remove PCR and sequencing errors. To assign V, D and J gene segments, CDR3 sequences were aligned to IMGT reference sequences. For a sequence to be retained, at least a six-nucleotide match to both a V gene segment and a J gene segment was required. A rearrangement was called productive if the CDR3 had no stop codons and remained in frame with V and J, and every other rearrangement was called non-productive. Following IMGT convention, CDR3 was defined as the stretch from the second conserved V-encoded cysteine up to the conserved J-encoded phenylalanine. Sequences without an unambiguous match to a single V gene segment were excluded from the earlier analysis of several hundred of the donors. In an earlier analysis of some 590 of the donors, a V segment was called functional when productive rearrangements were above 56.7%, and segregating when the standard deviation between donors exceeded 5%. A statistical classification framework was built to diagnose cytomegalovirus status from the catalog of TCR beta chain sequences. V and J gene assignment, in a later analysis, came from comparing TCR nucleotide sequences with IMGT/GENE-DB human TR gene sequences. Using the TCRdist pipeline, a later analysis assigned CDR3 sequences along with most-parsimonious VDJ recombination scenarios. A later analysis defined each TCR beta chain by its CDR3 amino acid sequence plus V-gene family, and excluded reads lacking a unique V-gene family. In a later analysis, 500 to 700 highly shared, low-generation-probability nucleotide sequences were removed to address suspected cross-contamination and a sequencing artifact. For each public chain, a later analysis derived a clonal expansion index from normalized ranks of inferred template counts within each repertoire. A later analysis computed generation probabilities with a VDJ recombination model fitted to out-of-frame rearrangements, and checked the results against IGoR. Hypergeometric tests were used in a later analysis to score TCR-TCR, TCR-HLA and TCR-CMV co-occurrence, with a repertoire-size bias correction applied to the TCR pairs. To estimate false discovery rates, a later analysis permuted the HLA or CMV assignments 20 times. In a later analysis, co-occurring TCRs were grouped using DBSCAN, and TCRdist sequence similarity was added for clustering within HLA-allele-positive subsets. Repertoires with fewer than 30,000 or more than 120,000 public chains were left out of co-occurrence clustering, as were several repertoires with anomalous nucleotide sharing. Not all clones reach the TCRdb copy of this immuneACCESS table, which keeps in-frame sequences only. Checked studies attribute under half of the gap to unresolved V genes and leave the rest unexplained. V and J calls and clone size are as listed in that table; D and trimming were resolved from the DNA. The sample has 100,000 to 150,000 clones on record, around three quarters of them singletons. Clones ranked in the top ten supply 6.3% of the sample.

Per the germline V gene, SNHLY is the CDR1 and FYNNEI is the CDR2. V is pruned by 5 bases and J by 2 bases, leaving 3 bases of the junction without a gene match. The CDR3 has 14 amino acids, counting the end cysteine and phenylalanine. The read is trimmed to its CDR3 DNA, 42 bases read in frame from base 1. Sequencing was carried out using PBMCs. The sequence came from a woman in her forties in good health and CMV-seronegative. Recombination linked TRBV2 to TRBJ1-2; the junction holds 9 bases that match TRBD1. The CDR3 region reads CASSRDRVNYGYTF. The sequenced DNA is TGTGCCAGCAGTAGGGACAGGGTGAACTATGGCTACACCTTC.